The next 21 T cell receptor beta chains were all read from a single sample in a study of T cells in localized non-small cell lung cancer. The data were produced by immunoSEQ multiplex PCR, yet TCRdb's version contains in-frame clones alone and is incomplete. The data contain 50,000 to 65,000 clones, roughly 81% of them singletons. The specimen comprised PBMCs, sampled before any cancer treatment. The origin of the receptors is a man aged 35 to 70 with stage II lung adenocarcinoma.

This clone was found a few times. V usage is TRBV4-2 and J usage is TRBJ2-1, with TRBD2 identical over 7 bases. Germline values: CDR1 LGHNA, CDR2 YNFKEQ. J lost 10 bases, V lost 5 bases, and 8 bases had no gene match. The CDR3 is 13 residues long. The CDR3: CASSISGGNEQFF. The CDR3 nucleotides are TGTGCCAGCAGCATTTCGGGGGGTAACGAGCAGTTCTTC.

The genes are TRBV7-2 and TRBJ2-7; TRBD1 matches at 10 bases. Germline CDR1 reads SGHTA; CDR2 reads FQGNSA. This CDR3 comprises 13 residues. V was pared by 8 bases and J by 1 base, with 2 bases of the junction left unmatched. CDR3 residues: CASRTGGSYEQYF. The DNA for the CDR3 is TGTGCCAGCCGGACAGGGGGTTCCTACGAGCAGTACTTC. Complete variable domain (other parts from reference TRBV7-2 and TRBJ2-7): GAGVSQSPSNKVTEKGKDVELRCDPISGHTALYWYRQSLGQGLEFLIYFQGNSAPDKSGLPSDRFSAERTGGSVSTLTIQRTQQEDSAVYLCASRTGGSYEQYFGPGTRLTVT.

The J gene is TRBJ2-7, the V gene TRBV5-1, with D perhaps matching TRBD2 (5 bases). The V gene's germline CDR1 is SGHRS and CDR2 YFSETQ. CDR3 length: 14 amino acids. V gave up 1 base and J gave up 2 bases, with 10 bases separating them. This CDR3 reads CASSLQSGTYEQYF. In DNA form, the CDR3 reads TGCGCCAGCAGCTTGCAATCGGGGACCTACGAGCAGTACTTC.

The chain carries TRBV19 and TRBJ2-6, with a weak D call TRBD1 (5 bases). The CDR3 contains 16 residues. Trimming removed 4 bases at V and 2 bases at J, with 12 bases between. Per the germline V gene, CDR1 is LNHDA and CDR2 is SQIVND (reference sequence). CDR3: CASSTDRGPGANVLTF. The DNA of the CDR3 is TGTGCCAGTAGTACCGACAGAGGACCTGGGGCCAACGTCCTGACTTTC.

The gene calls are TRBV7-8 and TRBJ1-5; D is perhaps TRBD1 (6 bases). The germline V and J ends were trimmed by 1 base and 4 bases, with 11 bases remaining between them. This CDR3 has 15 residues. Germline values: CDR1 SGHVS, CDR2 FQNEAQ. The CDR3 sequence: CASSLGHRVNQPQHF. The DNA of the CDR3 is TGTGCCAGCAGCTTAGGGCACAGGGTGAATCAGCCCCAGCATTTT.

This chain links TRBV29-1 with TRBJ1-2, with D maybe TRBD1 (6 bases). CDR1 SQVTM and CDR2 ANQGSEA come from the germline V gene. The CDR3 has 12 amino acids. Trimming removed 0 bases from V and 8 bases from J, with 10 bases in between. DNA of the CDR3: TGCAGCGTTGAAGACCACAGGGACGGCTACACCTTC. Its protein is CSVEDHRDGYTF.

This chain joins TRBV10-3 and TRBJ2-7; TRBD1 matches 9 bases. Germline CDR1 and CDR2: ENHRY and SYGVKD. CDR3 length: 14 residues. V lost 4 bases to trimming and J lost 2 bases; unmatched junction nucleotides: 3. The CDR3 reads CAISGRTGAYEQYF. CDR3 bases: TGTGCCATCAGTGGTCGGACAGGGGCCTACGAGCAGTACTTC.

V and J are TRBV29-1 and TRBJ2-5; D gene uncertain. The length of the CDR3 is 14 residues. Trimming took 4 bases from V and 1 from J, leaving 13 bases between them. The V gene's germline CDR1 is SQVTM and CDR2 ANQGSEA. The CDR3 DNA reads TGCAGCGTTGTAAGGCTGGCAGGCCAAGAGACCCAGTACTTC. This translates into CSVVRLAGQETQYF.

CDR3 amino acids: CASSQAYRALGYTF. As DNA, the CDR3 is TGCGCCAGCAGCCAAGCTTATAGGGCTTTAGGCTACACCTTC. This chain joins TRBV4-3 and TRBJ1-2; D is ambiguous. V dropped 1 base and J dropped 8 bases, with 14 bases sitting between them. From germline, CDR1 is LGHNA and CDR2 YSLEER. The CDR3 runs to 14 residues.

This clone was observed a few times. The J gene is TRBJ2-7, the V gene TRBV11-3; 8 positions agree with TRBD2. CDR1 is SGHNT, CDR2 YENEEA, per germline. Trimming took 2 bases from V and 4 from J; bases not matched to a gene: 7. This CDR3 has 15 amino acids. This CDR3 reads CASSLISGSGYEQYF. In nucleotides, the CDR3 is TGTGCCAGCAGCTTAATCAGCGGGAGTGGGTACGAGCAGTACTTC.

The V gene is TRBV6-5, the J gene TRBJ1-2, with unresolved D. CDR1 and CDR2 from the germline V gene are MNHEY and SVGAGI. CDR3 length equals 10 residues. The germline V and J ends were trimmed by 8 bases and 7 bases, with 8 bases remaining between them. The CDR3 here is CASGEVGYTF. In DNA form, the CDR3 reads TGTGCCAGCGGCGAGGTTGGCTACACCTTC.

The J gene is TRBJ2-1, the V gene TRBV29-1; a possible D gene is TRBD2 (5 bases). V was pared by 6 bases and J by 6 bases, with 15 bases between. CDR3 size: 13 residues. Germline CDR1 reads SQVTM; CDR2 reads ANQGSEA. CDR3 bases: TGCAGCGTGACCCCCCAGCGGATCAATGAGCAGTTCTTC. Residues: CSVTPQRINEQFF.

The chain couples TRBV15 to TRBJ1-1; D gene unclear. The V end was cut by 0 bases, the J end by 11 bases, with 16 bases between. CDR1 and CDR2 (germline): LNHNV, YYDKDF (reference sequence). The length of the CDR3 is 14 residues. The CDR3 sequence is CATSRDSDGVSAFF. The CDR3, as DNA: TGTGCCACCAGCAGAGATTCGGATGGGGTGAGCGCTTTCTTT.

The chain has TRBV4-1 and TRBJ2-7, with TRBD2 as a possible D gene (6 bases). Germline loops: CDR1 MGHRA, CDR2 YSYEKL. V was cut by 1 base and J by 7 bases, with 17 bases left in between. There are 15 residues in the CDR3. In DNA form, the CDR3 reads TGCGCCAGCAGCCAAGCTAGCGTGGGGTTCTCGGAGCAGTACTTC. Translation: CASSQASVGFSEQYF.

V gene TRBV6-5 combines with J gene TRBJ2-6; perhaps TRBD1 as D (6 bases). The CDR3 has 15 amino acids. CDR1 and CDR2 (germline): MNHEY, SVGAGI. Trimming shortened V by 2 bases and J by 4 bases, and 9 bases separated the two germline ends. CDR3 sequence (DNA): TGTGCCAGCAGTTACAGGGGGTCGGGGGCCAACGTCCTGACTTTC. As protein: CASSYRGSGANVLTF.

This clone was seen just once. The V and J genes are TRBV27 and TRBJ2-6; D gene uncertain. There are 16 residues in the CDR3. Germline CDR1 and CDR2: MNHEY and SMNVEV (reference sequence). Trimming shortened V by 2 bases and J by 0 bases, and 8 bases separated the two germline ends. DNA for the CDR3: TGTGCCAGCAGTTTAGATCGGAGCTCTGGGGCCAACGTCCTGACTTTC. Residues: CASSLDRSSGANVLTF.

The rearrangement joins TRBV5-1 to TRBJ1-1, with D hard to call. The V gene's germline CDR1 is SGHRS and CDR2 YFSETQ. This CDR3 is built from 14 residues. Trimming cost V 4 bases and J 4 bases, with 14 bases left between them. The CDR3, as DNA: TGCGCCAGCAGCCCCTTAGGTGGAGGCACTGAAGCTTTCTTT. Its translation: CASSPLGGGTEAFF.

The gene calls are TRBV19 and TRBJ1-4; possible D gene TRBD1, 5 bases. V lost 3 bases and J lost 12, with 14 bases in between. This CDR3 has 13 residues. Germline lookup yields CDR1 LNHDA and CDR2 SQIVND (reference sequence). CDR3 nucleotide sequence: TGTGCCAGTAGTATTTTAATGACGGGGCAACTGTTTTTT. It specifies CASSILMTGQLFF.

The chain joins TRBV5-4 to TRBJ2-5; 7 positions match TRBD2. The germline gives CDR1 SGHNT, CDR2 YYREEE (reference sequence). Losses at the gene ends were 4 bases for V and 3 bases for J; bases not matched to a gene: 6. The CDR3 extends over 14 amino acids. CDR3 nucleotides: TGTGCCAGCAGCATGTATCTAGCGGAAGAGACCCAGTACTTC. Translated, it gives CASSMYLAEETQYF.

This clone turned up a few times. V gene TRBV11-3 combines with J gene TRBJ1-1; no reliable D call. The CDR3 has 12 amino acids. The V and J ends lost 5 bases and 9 bases respectively, with 13 bases between them. Germline V gene data show CDR1 as SGHNT and CDR2 as YENEEA. CDR3: CASSPNDKKAFF. CDR3 coding DNA: TGTGCCAGCAGCCCTAACGATAAAAAAGCTTTCTTT.

The CDR3, as DNA: TGCGCCAGCAGCTTGTCGCCGGAAAATTACAATGAGCAGTTCTTC. This translates into CASSLSPENYNEQFF. This sequence joins TRBV5-1 and TRBJ2-1; D ambiguous. Germline values: CDR1 SGHRS, CDR2 YFSETQ. The CDR3 sequence is 15 residues long. Trimming removed 1 base from V and 4 bases from J, with 12 bases in between.